These 29 T cell receptor beta chains share one sample of origin, sequenced in a study of blood T cell repertoires in COVID-19. Method: immunoSEQ multiplex PCR; TCRdb's copy keeps in-frame clones and lacks some. Of tens of thousands of clones listed, approximately 90% were seen once; the top ten hold approximately 0.35%. The sequencing sample was made of peripheral blood. The receptors were sampled from a man in his fifties with COVID-19, enrolled during active disease.

The chain has TRBV3-1 (or the pseudogene TRBV3-2) and TRBJ2-3; no reliable D call. This CDR3 has 14 residues. In germline, CDR1 is LGHDT, CDR2 YNNKEL (reference sequence). V shed 1 base and J shed 2 bases, with 7 bases lying between them. CDR3 residues: CASSQAQSTDTQYF. Written as DNA, the CDR3 is TGTGCCAGCAGCCAAGCCCAGTCCACAGATACGCAGTATTTT.

The genes are TRBV5-4 and TRBJ2-3, with 7 bases matching TRBD2. Losses at the gene ends were 0 bases for V and 4 bases for J; bases not matched to a gene: 8. The CDR3 runs 16 residues. Germline V gene sequence: CDR1 SGHNT, CDR2 YYREEE (reference sequence). Here the CDR3 DNA reads TGTGCCAGCAGCTTGGGGGGAGGGCAGCTGGCAGATACGCAGTATTTT. Translation: CASSLGGGQLADTQYF.

This clone has just a few counts. The rearrangement uses TRBV18 and TRBJ1-4; perhaps TRBD1 as D (6 bases). Germline V gives CDR1 KGHSH, CDR2 LQKENI. V lost 5 bases to trimming and J lost 4 bases, with 17 bases between them. This CDR3 has 16 residues. The CDR3 reads CASSNQGTVHNEKLFF. CDR3 coding DNA: TGTGCCAGCTCAAATCAGGGGACCGTTCATAATGAAAAACTGTTTTTT.

The V and J genes are TRBV7-2 and TRBJ1-2; 7 positions match TRBD1. Germline trimming cut 0 bases from V and 8 bases from J; bases unmatched to any gene: 3. The length of the CDR3 is 13 residues. Germline CDR1 is SGHTA and CDR2 is FQGNSA. CDR3 protein: CASSLAEGAGYTF. The CDR3, as DNA: TGTGCCAGCAGCTTAGCGGAGGGGGCCGGCTACACCTTC.

The chain combines TRBV25-1 with TRBJ1-1; D gene uncertain. The CDR3 loop spans 15 amino acids. CDR1 is MGHDK, CDR2 SYGVNS, per germline. Trimming left V 3 bases short and J 0 bases short, with 11 bases between. CDR3 in DNA: TGTGCCAGCAGTGATCGAGGGCACTTGAACACTGAAGCTTTCTTT. Translating gives CASSDRGHLNTEAFF. The full variable domain, completed using reference TRBV25-1 and TRBJ1-1, is EADIYQTPRYLVIGTGKKITLECSQTMGHDKMYWYQQDPGMELHLIHYSYGVNSTEKGDLSSESTVSRIRTEHFPLTLESARPSHTSQYLCASSDRGHLNTEAFFGQGTRLTVV.

The rearrangement joins TRBV6-6 to TRBJ2-1, with 7 bases that match TRBD2. Germline values: CDR1 MNHNY, CDR2 SVGAGI (reference sequence). J lost 6 bases, V lost 10 bases, and 12 bases had no gene match. CDR3 length: 14 amino acids. CDR3 sequence reads: CATHSPSGSNEQFF. The CDR3 nucleotides read TGTGCCACCCACAGTCCTAGCGGCTCCAATGAGCAGTTCTTC.

The genes are TRBV7-9 and TRBJ2-2; 11 bases fit TRBD1. J gave up 5 bases and V 3 bases, and 2 bases lay outside the gene matches. Germline assignment: CDR1 SEHNR and CDR2 FQNEAQ (reference sequence). The CDR3 covers 15 residues. CDR3 residues: CASSLGQGGTGELFF. The CDR3, as DNA: TGTGCCAGCAGCTTGGGACAGGGGGGTACCGGGGAGCTGTTTTTT.

This clone was found once. The V and J genes are TRBV6-5 and TRBJ2-7; 10 bases are a match to TRBD2. V was pared by 8 bases and J by 6 bases, with 10 bases of the junction left unmatched. CDR1 MNHEY and CDR2 SVGAGI come from the germline V gene. CDR3 length equals 14 residues. Here the CDR3 reads CASRGLASRVEQYF. The DNA of the CDR3 is TGTGCCAGCCGGGGACTAGCGTCTAGAGTCGAGCAGTACTTC.

This chain connects TRBV5-1 to TRBJ2-7; a weak D match, TRBD2 (5 bases). From germline, CDR1 is SGHRS and CDR2 YFSETQ. The CDR3 is made up of 14 amino acids. V lost 4 bases to trimming and J lost 1 base, with 12 bases between them. CDR3 DNA: TGCGCCAGCAGCCCAGGACTTGCTTCCTACGAGCAGTACTTC. Protein: CASSPGLASYEQYF.

The rearrangement uses TRBV7-8 and TRBJ1-5; no definite D call. V shed 2 bases and J shed 7 bases, with 9 bases lying between them. The germline CDR1 and CDR2 sequences are SGHVS and FQNEAQ. The CDR3 covers 13 residues. The CDR3 is CASSLRPGQPQHF. CDR3 nucleotides: TGTGCCAGCAGCTTAAGGCCGGGACAGCCCCAGCATTTT.

V and J are TRBV29-1 and TRBJ1-2; D call uncertain. Germline CDR1 reads SQVTM; CDR2 reads ANQGSEA. The V and J ends lost 0 bases and 5 bases respectively, with 7 bases between them. This CDR3 has 12 amino acids. CDR3 sequence (DNA): TGCAGCGTTGAAGATCTGCTATATGGCTACACCTTC. Translating gives CSVEDLLYGYTF.

The rearrangement links TRBV30 to TRBJ2-1; D might be TRBD2 (7 bases). The germline V and J ends were trimmed by 3 bases and 0 bases, with 24 bases remaining between them. Germline lookup yields CDR1 GTSNPN and CDR2 SVGIG (reference sequence). This CDR3 is 19 amino acids long. The CDR3 bases are TGTGCCTGGAGCTCATGGGGGGGCAACACAAGGAGCTCCTACAATGAGCAGTTCTTC. Its translation: CAWSSWGGNTRSSYNEQFF.

V is TRBV10-3 and J is TRBJ1-6, with 8 positions matching TRBD1. The CDR3 totals 15 residues. Germline CDR1 reads ENHRY; CDR2 reads SYGVKD. V lost 2 bases to trimming and J lost 3 bases; unmatched junction nucleotides: 0. CDR3: CAISEDRGYNSPLHF. The CDR3 DNA reads as TGTGCCATCAGTGAGGACAGGGGCTATAATTCACCCCTCCACTTT.

V and J are TRBV5-1 and TRBJ1-1, with D hard to call. The CDR3 is 16 residues long. V lost 2 bases to trimming and J lost 1 base, with 15 bases between them. Germline CDR1 SGHRS, CDR2 YFSETQ. Written as DNA, the CDR3 is TGCGCCAGCAGCTTAGAGGCCAGCGGTAAGAACACTGAAGCTTTCTTT. It encodes CASSLEASGKNTEAFF. The full variable domain, rest sourced from reference TRBV5-1 and TRBJ1-1, is KAGVTQTPRYLIKTRGQQVTLSCSPISGHRSVSWYQQTPGQGLQFLFEYFSETQRNKGNFPGRFSGRQFSNSRSEMNVSTLELGDSALYLCASSLEASGKNTEAFFGQGTRLTVV.

The V and J genes are TRBV9 and TRBJ1-5, with 9 bases aligning to TRBD1. The CDR3 runs 16 residues. Germline CDR1 is SGDLS and CDR2 is YYNGEE. Unmatched junction bases numbered 10, after V lost 6 bases and J lost 3 bases. The CDR3 reads CASTRGRDRVNQPQHF. In nucleotides, the CDR3 is TGTGCCAGCACCCGCGGTAGGGACAGGGTCAATCAGCCCCAGCATTTT.

The chain couples TRBV7-2 to TRBJ2-3, with 7 bases identical to TRBD2. The CDR3 has 18 residues. V shed 7 bases and J 1 base; nucleotides not matched to a gene: 17. Germline V gene data show CDR1 as SGHTA and CDR2 as FQGNSA. As DNA, the CDR3 is TGTGCCAGCATGGCAAGCGGGATTAGCATGGCGGGCACAGATACGCAGTATTTT. Its translation is CASMASGISMAGTDTQYF.

The V gene is TRBV7-2, the J gene TRBJ1-1; D is unresolved. CDR1 and CDR2 (germline): SGHTA, FQGNSA. The V end lost 2 bases, the J end lost 3 bases, and 10 bases lay between the germline ends. The CDR3 is 14 residues long. CDR3 nucleotide sequence: TGTGCCAGCAGCTTATCCCCAGGTGACACTGAAGCTTTCTTT. Amino acids: CASSLSPGDTEAFF.

This CDR3 is CASSQGGRERYNEQFF. The CDR3 DNA reads TGTGCCAGCAGCCAGGGAGGTCGGGAGAGGTACAATGAGCAGTTCTTC. The J gene is TRBJ2-1, the V gene TRBV4-2; possibly TRBD2 for D (6 bases). Deletions cut 3 bases from V and 4 bases from J, with 16 bases between. Germline V lookup: CDR1 LGHNA, CDR2 YNFKEQ. The CDR3 totals 16 residues.

This clone appeared a few times. The V call is TRBV20-1, the J call TRBJ2-7, with TRBD2 identical over 11 bases. J lost 2 bases, V lost 3 bases, and 9 bases had no gene match. CDR1 and CDR2 from the germline V gene are DFQATT and SNEGSKA (reference sequence). The CDR3 consists of 16 residues. The CDR3 DNA reads TGCAGTGCTAGTCGCCGGACTAGCGGGTTGACCTACGAGCAGTACTTC. Its protein is CSASRRTSGLTYEQYF.

This clone showed up just once. This sequence joins TRBV15 and TRBJ2-2; perhaps TRBD2 as D (6 bases). The germline CDR1 and CDR2 sequences are LNHNV and YYDKDF (reference sequence). CDR3 size: 14 residues. V was cut by 4 bases and J by 3 bases, with 9 bases left in between. The CDR3 DNA reads TGTGCCACCAGCAACGGGGGATACACCGGGGAGCTGTTTTTT. Translating gives CATSNGGYTGELFF.

V and J are TRBV7-2 and TRBJ2-4; TRBD1 matches 7 bases. The CDR3 contains 17 residues. Germline V gene lookup returns CDR1 SGHTA and CDR2 FQGNSA. After removal of 1 base from V and 6 bases from J, the junction contained 12 bases not matched to a gene. The CDR3 spells CASSLGSSSGQRNIQYF. CDR3 nucleotides: TGTGCCAGCAGCTTAGGCTCGTCCTCGGGACAGAGAAACATTCAGTACTTC.

The gene calls are TRBV7-9 and TRBJ2-1; TRBD2 matches 9 bases. The CDR3 has 17 amino acids. CDR1 is SEHNR and CDR2 is FQNEAQ in the germline V gene (reference sequence). The trim removed 1 base at V and 0 bases at J, leaving 4 bases unmatched. The chain's CDR3 is CASSLGGSGSSYNEQFF. DNA for the CDR3: TGTGCCAGCAGCTTAGGGGGTAGCGGGAGCTCCTACAATGAGCAGTTCTTC.

The chain recombines TRBV19 with TRBJ2-3; 7 bases align to TRBD1. Germline lookup yields CDR1 LNHDA and CDR2 SQIVND (reference sequence). This CDR3 is 12 amino acids long. Losses at the gene ends were 8 bases for V and 7 bases for J; bases not matched to a gene: 6. CDR3 bases: TGTGCCAGTTTTGACAGGGTCCATACGCAGTATTTT. Amino acid sequence: CASFDRVHTQYF.

V and J are TRBV9 and TRBJ2-7; TRBD2 matches 10 bases. V lost 5 bases to trimming and J lost 5 bases; unmatched junction nucleotides: 10. The CDR3 covers 15 residues. Germline assignment: CDR1 SGDLS and CDR2 YYNGEE. CDR3 sequence reads: CASSVGLAPTDEQYF. CDR3 sequence (DNA): TGTGCCAGCAGTGTGGGACTAGCGCCTACCGACGAGCAGTACTTC.

The rearrangement joins TRBV3-1 (or the pseudogene TRBV3-2) to TRBJ1-5; 12 nucleotides match TRBD1. Unmatched junction bases numbered 2, after V lost 4 bases and J lost 7 bases. The CDR3 has 14 residues. Germline CDR1 is LGHDT and CDR2 is YNNKEL (reference sequence). CDR3 in amino acids: CASSLGQGAQPQHF. The CDR3 DNA is TGTGCCAGCAGCCTGGGACAGGGGGCACAGCCCCAGCATTTT.

The chain links TRBV6-1 to TRBJ1-2, with 8 bases lining up with TRBD1. The CDR3 extends over 16 amino acids. From germline, CDR1 is MNHNS and CDR2 SASEGT. V was pared by 2 bases and J by 2 bases, with 7 bases of the junction left unmatched. DNA for the CDR3: TGTGCCAGCAGTGAATCCCCCGGGACAGGCAACTATGGCTACACCTTC. Protein product: CASSESPGTGNYGYTF.

V gene TRBV27 combines with J gene TRBJ1-2; perhaps TRBD1 as D (6 bases). V was pared by 6 bases and J by 3 bases, with 14 bases between. Per germline, CDR1 MNHEY and CDR2 SMNVEV (reference sequence). This CDR3 has 14 residues. The CDR3 sequence: CASSPMDRHYGYTF. CDR3 coding DNA: TGTGCCAGCAGCCCAATGGACAGACACTATGGCTACACCTTC.

The V call is TRBV2, the J call TRBJ2-1; 9 positions match TRBD1. Germline CDR1 reads SNHLY; CDR2 reads FYNNEI. The trim removed 7 bases at V and 8 bases at J, leaving 9 bases unmatched. The CDR3 spans 14 residues. In DNA form, the CDR3 reads TGTGCCAGCAAGGGGACAGGGAGGGTCCATGAGCAGTTCTTC. As protein: CASKGTGRVHEQFF.

The V gene is TRBV6-5, the J gene TRBJ2-7, with D possibly TRBD2 on 5 matching bases. The germline V and J ends were trimmed by 6 bases and 6 bases, with 12 bases remaining between them. Germline values: CDR1 MNHEY, CDR2 SVGAGI. CDR3 length: 12 amino acids. The CDR3, as DNA: TGTGCCAGCAGGCGGACTTCCGGCGAGCAGTACTTC. Translating it yields CASRRTSGEQYF.